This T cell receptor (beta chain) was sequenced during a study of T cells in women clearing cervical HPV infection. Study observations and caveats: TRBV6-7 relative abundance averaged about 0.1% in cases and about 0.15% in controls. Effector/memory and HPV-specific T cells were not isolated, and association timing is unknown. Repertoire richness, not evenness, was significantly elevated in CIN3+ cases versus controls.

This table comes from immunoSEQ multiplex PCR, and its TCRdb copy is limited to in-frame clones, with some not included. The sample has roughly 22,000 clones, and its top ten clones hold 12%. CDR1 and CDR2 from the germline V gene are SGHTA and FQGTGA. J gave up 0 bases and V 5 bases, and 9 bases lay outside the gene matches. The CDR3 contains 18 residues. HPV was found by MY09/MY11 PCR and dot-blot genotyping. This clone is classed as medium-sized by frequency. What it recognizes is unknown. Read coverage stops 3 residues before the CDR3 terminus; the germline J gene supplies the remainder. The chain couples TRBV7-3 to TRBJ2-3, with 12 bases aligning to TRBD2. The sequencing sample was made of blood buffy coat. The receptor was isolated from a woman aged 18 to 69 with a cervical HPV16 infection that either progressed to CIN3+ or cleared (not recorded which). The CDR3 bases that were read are TGTGCCAGCAGCCCCGGGACTAGCGGGTATCAAAGCACAGATACG. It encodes CASSPGTSGYQSTDT. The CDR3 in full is CASSPGTSGYQSTDTQYF.